The 18 T cell receptor beta chains in this list originate from one sample, sequenced in a study of OX40 agonist ivuxolimab in advanced cancers. The receptor library was made with the immunoSEQ multiplex PCR assay. The source is immuneACCESS, and TCRdb retained only in-frame sequences with V and J called. Part of the clones is not carried over; for the studies checked, unresolved V genes explain less than half of this, and the remainder is unexplained. The sample table records around 19,000 clones; roughly three quarters of these occur just once. The ten most abundant clones make up 20% to 25% of the sample. Sequencing was performed on CD4+ or CD8+ T cells sorted from blood, taken in a trial of the OX40 agonist ivuxolimab. Receptor source: an adult with an advanced solid tumor such as melanoma, head and neck, liver or kidney cancer.

The chain is built from TRBV19 and TRBJ2-2; a possible D gene is TRBD1 (6 bases). The length of the CDR3 is 16 residues. V was cut by 9 bases and J by 0 bases, with 17 bases left in between. CDR1 and CDR2 from the germline V gene are LNHDA and SQIVND (reference sequence). CDR3 coding DNA: TGTGCCAGCATCGCAAACAGGGACGCGAACACCGGGGAGCTGTTTTTT. This translates into CASIANRDANTGELFF.

This clone has just one count. The J gene is TRBJ2-1, the V gene TRBV5-6, with D unclear. Germline V gene data show CDR1 as SGHDT and CDR2 as YYEEEE. The V gene lost 2 bases and the J gene lost 5 bases, with 8 bases spanning the gap. The CDR3 has 13 amino acids. The CDR3 loop is CASSFPSDNEQFF. The CDR3 DNA reads as TGTGCCAGCAGCTTTCCGTCCGACAATGAGCAGTTCTTC.

The V gene is TRBV7-6, the J gene TRBJ2-2; TRBD1 is a possible D gene (5 bases). The CDR3 totals 16 residues. Germline V gives CDR1 SGHVS, CDR2 FNYEAQ. V lost 3 bases and J lost 6, with 17 bases in between. The CDR3 here is CASSLGIARGAGELFF. In DNA, the CDR3 is TGTGCCAGCAGCTTGGGGATAGCTAGGGGCGCCGGGGAGCTGTTTTTT.

CDR3 sequence: CASSFPLSAYQETQYF. The CDR3 DNA reads as TGTGCCAGCAGCTTCCCCCTTAGTGCGTACCAAGAGACCCAGTACTTC. The chain couples TRBV11-2 to TRBJ2-5; D remains unclear. The CDR3 is 16 amino acids. Germline V gene data show CDR1 as SGHAT and CDR2 as FQNNGV. The V gene lost 3 bases and the J gene lost 0 bases, with 14 bases spanning the gap.

The V call is TRBV11-2, the J call TRBJ2-5, with D uncertain. This CDR3 has 15 residues. Trimming left V 0 bases short and J 5 bases short, with 13 bases between. Germline V gene sequence: CDR1 SGHAT, CDR2 FQNNGV. In DNA, the CDR3 is TGTGCCAGCAGCTTAGATAGGGCCCCCGGGGAGACCCAGTACTTC. Translated: CASSLDRAPGETQYF.

The chain carries TRBV7-6 and TRBJ2-7; D may be TRBD1 (5 bases). The CDR3 is 15 amino acids. Germline loops: CDR1 SGHVS, CDR2 FNYEAQ. V shed 1 base and J shed 0 bases, with 10 bases lying between them. DNA for the CDR3: TGTGCCAGCAGCTTAGGTCCAGGGTTCTCCTACGAGCAGTACTTC. It is translated as CASSLGPGFSYEQYF.

The chain is built from TRBV18 and TRBJ1-5; 11 nucleotides align to TRBD1. This CDR3 has 19 amino acids. V lost 3 bases and J lost 4; bases outside the gene matches: 14. Germline loops: CDR1 KGHSH, CDR2 LQKENI. The CDR3 region is CASSPIGQGAVYRNQPQHF. In DNA, the CDR3 is TGTGCCAGCTCACCCATAGGACAGGGGGCTGTATATCGAAATCAGCCCCAGCATTTT.

The J gene is TRBJ2-4, the V gene TRBV7-9; a possible D gene is TRBD2 (7 bases). The CDR3 extends over 15 amino acids. Germline assignment: CDR1 SEHNR and CDR2 FQNEAQ (reference sequence). V was pared by 5 bases and J by 9 bases, with 20 bases between. The CDR3 nucleotides read TGTGCCAGCAGCCCTTCCAGGGGAGGGGCTAGCATTCAGTACTTC. This sequence encodes CASSPSRGGASIQYF.

This chain uses TRBV4-3 with TRBJ2-7; D perhaps matches TRBD1 (6 bases). With 2 bases removed from V and 5 bases from J, the gap between germline ends came to 7 bases. Germline-derived CDR1 and CDR2 are LGHNA and YSLEER. The CDR3 extends over 12 amino acids. The DNA of the CDR3 is TGCGCCAGCAGCCAAACAGGGAACGAGCAGTACTTC. This translates into CASSQTGNEQYF.

This chain uses TRBV7-5 with TRBJ2-7; TRBD2 was called by the table and not checked on the DNA. TRBV7-5 is described as a pseudogene. The CDR3 length is 14 residues. For the CDR3, the DNA is TGTGCCAGCAGCCCAATAGCGGGCGGCTACGAGCAGTACTTC. It encodes CASSPIAGGYEQYF.

This chain joins TRBV7-8 and TRBJ1-3; D is unclear. With 5 bases removed from V and 0 bases from J, the gap between germline ends came to 14 bases. This CDR3 is built from 16 residues. Germline CDR1 reads SGHVS; CDR2 reads FQNEAQ. The CDR3 bases are TGTGCCAGCAGCCCCCATGGTACGAGCTCTGGAAACACCATATATTTT. Protein product: CASSPHGTSSGNTIYF.

This clone was observed a handful of times. Other DNA sequences from this sample encode an identical CDR3 as well. This chain connects TRBV30 to TRBJ2-7; D unclear. Germline assignment: CDR1 GTSNPN and CDR2 SVGIG (reference sequence). V dropped 0 bases and J dropped 4 bases, with 10 bases sitting between them. This CDR3 spans 13 amino acids. The CDR3 DNA sequence: TGTGCCTGGAGTGTACTGCCCGGATACGAGCAGTACTTC. Encoded protein: CAWSVLPGYEQYF.

The J gene is TRBJ1-4, the V gene TRBV18, with D possibly TRBD1 on 5 matching bases. The germline gives CDR1 KGHSH, CDR2 LQKENI. The CDR3 runs 13 residues. V was cut by 2 bases and J by 8 bases, with 9 bases left in between. Here the CDR3 DNA reads TGTGCCAGCTCACCAGGGGCAGGGGAAAAACTGTTTTTT. Its translation is CASSPGAGEKLFF.

This sequence joins TRBV5-4 and TRBJ1-6; TRBD1 might be the D (6 bases). Deletions cut 4 bases from V and 0 bases from J, with 17 bases between. The CDR3 runs to 18 residues. Germline CDR1 SGHNT, CDR2 YYREEE (reference sequence). The CDR3 DNA reads as TGTGCCAGCAGCCAAGATCGGGACACTCGCTCCTATAATTCACCCCTCCACTTT. Translated, it gives CASSQDRDTRSYNSPLHF.

This chain uses TRBV4-3 with TRBJ2-7; D possibly uses TRBD1 or TRBD2 (6 bases each). With 1 base removed from V and 3 bases from J, the gap between germline ends came to 10 bases. This CDR3 contains 14 residues. Germline V CDR1 and CDR2: LGHNA, YSLEER. The CDR3: CASSQVGGSYEQYF. CDR3 nucleotide sequence: TGCGCCAGCAGCCAAGTAGGGGGGAGCTACGAGCAGTACTTC.

The chain joins TRBV9 to TRBJ2-3; no reliable D call. Germline CDR1 reads SGDLS; CDR2 reads YYNGEE. The CDR3 spans 13 residues. With 3 bases removed from V and 6 bases from J, the gap between germline ends came to 11 bases. The CDR3 nucleotides are TGTGCCAGCAGCGGGTTACTGGGGGATACGCAGTATTTT. It encodes CASSGLLGDTQYF.

This clone was observed a single time. The rearrangement links TRBV9 to TRBJ2-5; 8 bases line up with TRBD2. The CDR3 spans 15 residues. V was clipped by 1 base and J by 4 bases; unmatched bases: 6. CDR1 is SGDLS and CDR2 is YYNGEE in the germline V gene. DNA of the CDR3: TGTGCCAGCAGCGTAAGCGGGGGCTCGGGAGAGACCCAGTACTTC. This encodes CASSVSGGSGETQYF.

The chain links TRBV6-1 to TRBJ1-5; the D is unclear. The CDR3 sequence is 15 residues long. V was clipped by 7 bases and J by 0 bases, with 13 bases between them. Germline assignment: CDR1 MNHNS and CDR2 SASEGT. The CDR3 sequence: CASTWTADSNQPQHF. CDR3 sequence (DNA): TGTGCCAGCACCTGGACGGCAGATAGCAATCAGCCCCAGCATTTT.